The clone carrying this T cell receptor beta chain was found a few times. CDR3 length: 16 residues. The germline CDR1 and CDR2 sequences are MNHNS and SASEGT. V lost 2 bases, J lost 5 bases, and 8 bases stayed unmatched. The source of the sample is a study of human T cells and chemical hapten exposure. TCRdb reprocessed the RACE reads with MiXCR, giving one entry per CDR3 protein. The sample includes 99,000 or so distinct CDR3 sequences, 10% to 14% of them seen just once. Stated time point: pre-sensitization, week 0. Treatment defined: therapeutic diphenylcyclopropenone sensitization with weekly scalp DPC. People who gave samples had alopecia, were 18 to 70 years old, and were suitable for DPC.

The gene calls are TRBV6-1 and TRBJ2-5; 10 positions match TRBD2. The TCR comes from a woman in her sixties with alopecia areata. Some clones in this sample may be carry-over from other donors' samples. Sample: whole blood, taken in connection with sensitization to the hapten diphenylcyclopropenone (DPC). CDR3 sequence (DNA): TGTGCCAGCAGTGAATTCCCTAGCGGGGGTGGTGAGACCCAGTACTTC. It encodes CASSEFPSGGGETQYF.